Listed here are 23 T cell receptor beta chains from one sample, sequenced in a study of T cells after yellow fever vaccination. TCRdb redid the calling of the 5' RACE reads with MiXCR, one entry per CDR3 protein. The table includes 340,000 or so distinct CDR3 sequences, around 12% detected once. The sample was CD4+ T cells sorted from PBMCs, taken 15 days after the yellow fever booster vaccination. All receptors come from a man aged 18 to 30 who received the YFV17D yellow fever vaccine.

This clonotype was seen a few times. The rearrangement links TRBV7-2 to TRBJ2-3; 10 positions match TRBD2. V lost 3 bases to trimming and J lost 2 bases; unmatched junction nucleotides: 8. Germline-derived CDR1 and CDR2 are SGHTA and FQGNSA. The CDR3 sequence is 17 residues long. The CDR3 nucleotides are TGTGCCAGCAGCTTTCCACTTACTAGCGGGACCACAGATACGCAGTATTTT. Translating gives CASSFPLTSGTTDTQYF.

The V call is TRBV4-3, the J call TRBJ1-1; D possibly corresponds to TRBD1 (6 bases). The CDR3 has 15 residues. Trimming shortened V by 1 base and J by 8 bases, and 17 bases separated the two germline ends. The germline gives CDR1 LGHNA, CDR2 YSLEER. DNA for the CDR3: TGCGCCAGCAGCCAAGCGCTCCGGACAGACCTAGAAGCTTTCTTT. Protein: CASSQALRTDLEAFF.

The chain is built from TRBV5-1 and TRBJ2-1; D is undetermined. CDR3 length: 12 residues. Trimming removed 6 bases from V and 8 bases from J, with 12 bases in between. CDR1 is SGHRS, CDR2 YFSETQ, per germline. CDR3 amino acids: CASTWAGHEQFF. CDR3 in DNA: TGCGCCAGCACCTGGGCCGGGCATGAGCAGTTCTTC.

This sequence joins TRBV5-1 and TRBJ2-5, with a weak D call TRBD1 (6 bases). V lost 2 bases, J lost 0 bases, and 8 bases lay in between. This CDR3 has 14 residues. Germline CDR1 and CDR2: SGHRS and YFSETQ. The CDR3 bases are TGCGCCAGCAGCTTTGCAGGGGACCAAGAGACCCAGTACTTC. Translated, it gives CASSFAGDQETQYF.

The V and J genes are TRBV9 and TRBJ1-5; perhaps TRBD1 as D (5 bases). Trimming stripped 3 bases from V and 6 bases from J, with 10 bases between. Germline assignment: CDR1 SGDLS and CDR2 YYNGEE. The CDR3 runs to 13 residues. The CDR3 coding sequence is TGTGCCAGCAGCGCAGACGGGGGTCAGCCCCAGCATTTT. Protein sequence: CASSADGGQPQHF.

The chain recombines TRBV11-1 with TRBJ2-3; D might be TRBD1 (5 bases). V lost 6 bases to trimming and J lost 2 bases, with 18 bases between them. The CDR3 covers 16 residues. The germline CDR1 and CDR2 sequences are SGHAT and FQDESV (reference sequence). CDR3 amino acids: CASRVAGSSSTDTQYF. CDR3 sequence (DNA): TGTGCCAGCAGGGTGGCAGGGTCGAGCTCCACAGATACGCAGTATTTT.

This clonotype was seen only a few times. The J gene is TRBJ2-1, the V gene TRBV12-3 or TRBV12-4, with 8 bases matching TRBD2. This CDR3 region has 16 residues. Trimming cost V 3 bases and J 4 bases; bases outside gene matches: 8. In DNA form, the CDR3 reads TGTGCCAGCAGTTTTAGGCTAGCGGGCTTTTACAATGAGCAGTTCTTC. It translates to CASSFRLAGFYNEQFF.

The rearrangement joins TRBV4-1 to TRBJ2-3, with a possible D match to TRBD1 (6 bases). The CDR3 contains 14 residues. V was shortened by 3 bases and J by 3 bases, with 10 bases between the two germline ends. CDR1 is MGHRA, CDR2 YSYEKL, per germline. CDR3 sequence: CASSQGTPTDTQYF. DNA of the CDR3: TGCGCCAGCAGCCAGGGGACACCAACAGATACGCAGTATTTT.

The V gene is TRBV4-3, the J gene TRBJ1-4; D may be TRBD1 (6 bases). The germline V gene has CDR1 LGHNA and CDR2 YSLEER. V was cut by 0 bases and J by 8 bases, with 13 bases left in between. The length of the CDR3 is 15 residues. This CDR3 is CASSQDGGREEKLFF. Here the CDR3 DNA reads TGCGCCAGCAGCCAAGATGGGGGGCGGGAGGAAAAACTGTTTTTT.

The chain is built from TRBV7-2 and TRBJ1-2; D possibly corresponds to TRBD1 (5 bases). Trimming took off 5 bases at V and 6 bases at J, with 19 bases between the two ends. Germline CDR1 is SGHTA and CDR2 is FQGNSA. The CDR3 length is 15 residues. The CDR3 nucleotides read TGTGCCAGCAGCCCTGACCCGCGGGGGTGGAATGGCTACACCTTC. Amino acid sequence: CASSPDPRGWNGYTF. Full variable domain (outside the CDR3, taken from reference TRBV7-2 and TRBJ1-2): GAGVSQSPSNKVTEKGKDVELRCDPISGHTALYWYRQSLGQGLEFLIYFQGNSAPDKSGLPSDRFSAERTGGSVSTLTIQRTQQEDSAVYLCASSPDPRGWNGYTFGSGTRLTVV.

This clonotype has only a few counts. The chain recombines TRBV3-1 with TRBJ2-7; TRBD1 or TRBD2 may be the D gene (6 bases each). V shed 4 bases and J shed 9 bases, with 13 bases lying between them. CDR3 size: 12 residues. The germline V gene has CDR1 LGHDT and CDR2 YNNKEL (reference sequence). The CDR3 DNA reads TGTGCCAGCAGCCGGGGGGCTGAGGGGCAGTACTTC. Its translation is CASSRGAEGQYF.

Only a few counts were recorded for this clonotype. CDR3 DNA: TGTGCCAGCAGCCCTCAGCGGGGAAACCAAGAGACCCAGTACTTC. Protein sequence: CASSPQRGNQETQYF. The V gene is TRBV7-2, the J gene TRBJ2-5; 7 bases are a match to TRBD2. The CDR3 totals 15 residues. Germline loops: CDR1 SGHTA, CDR2 FQGNSA. V shed 5 bases, J shed 0 bases, and the junction held 6 bases outside the gene matches.

The rearrangement uses TRBV5-4 and TRBJ1-6, with D unclear. V shed 1 base and J shed 14 bases, with 10 bases lying between them. The CDR3 is 12 amino acids. The germline V gene encodes CDR1 SGHNT and CDR2 YYREEE (reference sequence). The CDR3 region is CASSLWEGTLHF. The CDR3 DNA reads TGTGCCAGCAGCTTGTGGGAAGGGACCCTCCACTTT.

This clonotype was found a few times. The V and J genes are TRBV2 and TRBJ2-5; D might be TRBD1 (5 bases). With 8 bases removed from V and 6 bases from J, the gap between germline ends came to 13 bases. CDR3 length: 12 amino acids. CDR1 is SNHLY, CDR2 FYNNEI, per germline. The CDR3 region has the DNA TGTGCCAGCGCCCAGGGTGGTCAGACCCAGTACTTC. Translating gives CASAQGGQTQYF.

V is TRBV7-9 and J is TRBJ2-4; a weak D match, TRBD1 (5 bases). This CDR3 has 16 amino acids. Looked up from germline, CDR1 is SEHNR and CDR2 is FQNEAQ (reference sequence). V gave up 1 base and J gave up 1 base, with 11 bases separating them. In DNA form, the CDR3 reads TGTGCCAGCAGCTTAGGGGGCTGGTCGGCCAAAAACATTCAGTACTTC. This translates into CASSLGGWSAKNIQYF.

The CDR3 spells CASSHGLAGGEETQYF. The DNA of the CDR3 is TGCGCCAGCAGCCACGGACTAGCGGGGGGAGAAGAGACCCAGTACTTC. The chain joins TRBV4-1 to TRBJ2-5; 14 bases fit TRBD2. V was clipped by 3 bases and J by 3 bases; unmatched bases: 3. Germline V CDR1 and CDR2: MGHRA, YSYEKL. This CDR3 is 16 amino acids long.

This clonotype was recorded a few times. The chain carries TRBV5-1 and TRBJ1-1, with D perhaps TRBD1 (5 bases). Looked up from germline, CDR1 is SGHRS and CDR2 is YFSETQ. The CDR3 is 16 amino acids. With 3 bases removed from V and 3 bases from J, the gap between germline ends came to 18 bases. The CDR3 DNA reads TGCGCCAGCAGCTCCCAGCGTTATGCGGGGGACACTGAAGCTTTCTTT. Protein product: CASSSQRYAGDTEAFF.

This rearrangement joins TRBV5-1 to TRBJ1-2, with a tentative D call TRBD1 (5 bases). CDR3 size: 14 residues. Trimming pared 5 bases from V and 4 bases from J, leaving 15 bases between. Germline CDR1 reads SGHRS; CDR2 reads YFSETQ. CDR3 nucleotide sequence: TGCGCCAGCAGACAGGATCCCACTTTCTATGGCTACACCTTC. Protein product: CASRQDPTFYGYTF.

This clonotype was seen a handful of times. The J gene is TRBJ2-3, the V gene TRBV27; 9 nucleotides align to TRBD2. V shed 6 bases, J shed 2 bases, and the junction held 9 bases outside the gene matches. Germline CDR1 and CDR2: MNHEY and SMNVEV (reference sequence). The CDR3 consists of 16 residues. CDR3 amino acids: CASSPAAGGPTDTQYF. The CDR3 DNA sequence: TGTGCCAGCAGCCCCGCGGCGGGGGGGCCCACAGATACGCAGTATTTT.

This clonotype was seen more than once but under ten times. The chain has TRBV6-5 and TRBJ1-6; tentatively, D is TRBD1 (5 bases). This CDR3 is 13 amino acids long. Looked up from germline, CDR1 is MNHEY and CDR2 is SVGAGI. Trimming shortened V by 6 bases and J by 6 bases, and 9 bases separated the two germline ends. CDR3 sequence reads: CASRGRLNSPLHF. The CDR3 coding sequence is TGTGCCAGCAGGGGACGGCTTAATTCACCCCTCCACTTT.

This clonotype has only a few counts. The J gene is TRBJ2-7, the V gene TRBV5-1, with a possible D match to TRBD2 (6 bases). Germline V gives CDR1 SGHRS, CDR2 YFSETQ. This CDR3 has 17 residues. The germline V and J ends were trimmed by 1 base and 2 bases, with 19 bases remaining between them. CDR3: CASSLTPPGLKTYEQYF. The DNA for the CDR3 is TGCGCCAGCAGCTTGACTCCACCGGGACTGAAGACCTACGAGCAGTACTTC.

This chain uses TRBV3-1 with TRBJ2-7, with TRBD1 matching 9 bases. Germline V CDR1 and CDR2: LGHDT, YNNKEL (reference sequence). V trimming: 1 base; J trimming: 6 bases; junction bases outside the gene matches: 7. This CDR3 is 15 amino acids long. The CDR3 bases are TGTGCCAGCAGCCAAGCCGGACAGGGGAGAATCGAGCAGTACTTC. This sequence encodes CASSQAGQGRIEQYF.

This clonotype was seen more than once but under ten times. The gene calls are TRBV20-1 and TRBJ2-2; 8 bases line up with TRBD1. Germline V gene sequence: CDR1 DFQATT, CDR2 SNEGSKA (reference sequence). The CDR3 covers 15 residues. V was pared by 2 bases and J by 5 bases, with 7 bases of the junction left unmatched. The CDR3: CSARKHRGSTGELFF. The DNA of the CDR3 is TGCAGTGCTAGAAAACACAGGGGGTCGACCGGGGAGCTGTTTTTT.